One sample yielded the 8 T cell receptor beta chains listed below, sequenced in a study of shared clonotypes between healthy human individuals. Produced via immunoSEQ multiplex PCR; TCRdb's table is partial and in-frame only. Counted here are approximately 1.5 million clones, roughly 98% occurring once; the ten biggest clones make up roughly 0.45%. Sequenced material: naive CD4+ T cells sorted from blood. Described subset: CD45RA+ positively selected. The receptors come from a man aged 25-40 years in good health.

The chain combines TRBV2 with TRBJ2-5; TRBD2 matches at 8 bases. Looked up from germline, CDR1 is SNHLY and CDR2 is FYNNEI. V lost 3 bases to trimming and J lost 2 bases; unmatched junction nucleotides: 8. CDR3 length: 16 amino acids. Here the CDR3 reads CASSDISGIGQETQYF. The CDR3 DNA sequence: TGTGCCAGCAGTGACATTAGCGGGATAGGGCAAGAGACCCAGTACTTC.

The rearrangement links TRBV7-3 to TRBJ2-2, with D possibly being TRBD2 (5 bases). The CDR3 covers 14 residues. Germline V gene data show CDR1 as SGHTA and CDR2 as FQGTGA. The germline V and J ends were trimmed by 5 bases and 2 bases, with 9 bases remaining between them. This CDR3 is CASSAGLNTGELFF. DNA of the CDR3: TGTGCCAGCAGCGCCGGACTTAACACCGGGGAGCTGTTTTTT. Full variable domain (rest looked up from reference TRBV7-3 and TRBJ2-2): GAGVSQTPSNKVTEKGKYVELRCDPISGHTALYWYRQSLGQGPEFLIYFQGTGAADDSGLPNDRFFAVRPEGSVSTLKIQRTERGDSAVYLCASSAGLNTGELFFGEGSRLTVL.

The genes are TRBV12-5 and TRBJ1-1; 7 bases match TRBD1. The CDR3 consists of 16 residues. Germline V CDR1 and CDR2: LGHNT, FRNRAP. With 2 bases clipped from V and 2 bases from J, the junction kept 8 bases outside the gene matches. The CDR3 nucleotides read TGTGCTAGTGGTTTGCGGGGGACAGTCGAAAACACTGAAGCTTTCTTT. Translation: CASGLRGTVENTEAFF.

The chain has TRBV7-9 and TRBJ2-7; tentative D call: TRBD1 (5 bases). CDR1 and CDR2 from the germline V gene are SEHNR and FQNEAQ (reference sequence). The V end was cut by 2 bases, the J end by 2 bases, with 10 bases between. CDR3 length: 14 amino acids. The CDR3 sequence is CASSLLARAYEQYF. CDR3 sequence (DNA): TGTGCCAGCAGCTTATTGGCCAGGGCCTACGAGCAGTACTTC.

V gene TRBV7-2 combines with J gene TRBJ1-2; 7 nucleotides agree with TRBD1. The germline V gene encodes CDR1 SGHTA and CDR2 FQGNSA. V was pared by 4 bases and J by 8 bases, with 13 bases of the junction left unmatched. The CDR3 has 15 amino acids. The chain's CDR3 is CASSSSTGKARGYTF. Here the CDR3 DNA reads TGTGCCAGCAGCTCGTCGACAGGGAAGGCGCGAGGCTACACCTTC. The complete variable domain, with remaining parts taken from reference TRBV7-2 and TRBJ1-2, reads GAGVSQSPSNKVTEKGKDVELRCDPISGHTALYWYRQSLGQGLEFLIYFQGNSAPDKSGLPSDRFSAERTGGSVSTLTIQRTQQEDSAVYLCASSSSTGKARGYTFGSGTRLTVV.

The CDR3 DNA reads TGTGCCAGCAGCCAAGATTTTGGGGGGGTCAATGAGCAGTTCTTC. Translating it yields CASSQDFGGVNEQFF. This chain uses TRBV14 with TRBJ2-1, with 7 positions matching TRBD2. CDR1 and CDR2 from the germline V gene are SGHDN and FVKESK. The CDR3 has 15 residues. V trimming: 0 bases; J trimming: 6 bases; junction bases outside the gene matches: 5.

This chain joins TRBV5-1 and TRBJ2-1, with 8 bases fitting TRBD1. V lost 2 bases, J lost 6 bases, and 7 bases stayed unmatched. The germline gives CDR1 SGHRS, CDR2 YFSETQ. The CDR3 extends over 15 amino acids. CDR3 bases: TGCGCCAGCAGCTTACCGGGACAGGTCTCCAATGAGCAGTTCTTC. Residues: CASSLPGQVSNEQFF.

The chain joins TRBV6-1 to TRBJ1-5; D is undetermined. V was shortened by 7 bases and J by 4 bases, with 8 bases between the two germline ends. The CDR3 sequence is 12 residues long. CDR1 MNHNS and CDR2 SASEGT come from the germline V gene. The CDR3 reads CASKSVNQPQHF. The DNA for the CDR3 is TGTGCCAGCAAGTCAGTAAATCAGCCCCAGCATTTT.